This TCR beta chain was sequenced during a study of T cell clonotyping in hematopoietic cell transplantation. General study findings and limits: Few recipient clonotypes overlapped donors; over 95% were de novo at given depth. Recipient TCR diversity dropped after transplant; expanded clonotypes rose from day 30 to 180. No sorting was done, leaving CD4 and CD8 contributions mixed. Graft donor and pretransplant recipient Inverse Simpson Index values predicted broader posttransplant TCR diversity.

Trimming cost V 3 bases and J 4 bases; bases outside gene matches: 6. The CDR3 has 15 amino acids. Germline V lookup: CDR1 MNHNS, CDR2 SASEGT. Concerning this clone itself: What it binds is unknown.

Clones were read by immunoSEQ multiplex PCR, and TCRdb kept only the in-frame ones, dropping some. The data hold approximately 9,300 clones, with 40% to 65% observed a single time. This receptor was taken from a female patient between 50 and 59 years old who had an allogeneic stem cell transplant from an unrelated donor, so the T cells may come from the graft donor. Some clones in this sample may be carry-over from other donors' samples. The chain uses TRBV6-1 and TRBJ1-2; TRBD1 matches at 9 bases. The specimen was peripheral blood mononuclear cells, collected 100 days after allogeneic stem cell transplant. The CDR3 DNA follows: TGTGCCAGCAGTGAGGACAGGGGAGCTGGCTATGGCTACACCTTC. Protein product: CASSEDRGAGYGYTF.